A selection of T cell receptor beta chains follows, all from one sample in a study of T-cell memory formation after mild COVID-19. TCRdb used MiXCR to reprocess the 5' RACE reads, holding one entry per CDR3 protein. The sample yields 400,000 to 450,000 distinct CDR3 sequences, approximately 18% seen once. Specimen: PBMCs or a T cell subset sorted from them (not recorded which). The receptors here all came from a man younger than 30 who had mild COVID-19 (a few samples of this study predate the infection). Cell type and time point are not known. CDR3s include the opening cysteine and the closing phenylalanine or tryptophan. A D gene is named only where the DNA matches it firmly. Clone size is stated in some rows and not others, as once, few, many or a class when expanded.

d_call,clone_size,j_call,v_call,cdr3_aa,cdr3_nt
-,-,TRBJ2-5,TRBV9,CASSVSYQETQYF,TGTGCCAGCAGCGTCAGTTACCAAGAGACCCAGTACTTC
-,-,TRBJ2-5,TRBV4-1,CASSDSWTQETQYF,TGCGCCAGCAGCGACAGTTGGACCCAAGAGACCCAGTACTTC
-,few,TRBJ1-2,TRBV12-3/TRBV12-4,CASSYPGAVYGYTF,TGTGCCAGCAGTTACCCAGGGGCTGTCTATGGCTACACCTTC
-,-,TRBJ2-4,TRBV6-2/TRBV6-3,CASSYGEYRDIQYF,TGTGCCAGCAGTTACGGGGAGTACCGCGACATTCAGTACTTC
-,-,TRBJ2-5,TRBV19,CASSGSWRETQYF,TGTGCCAGTTCGGGGTCATGGCGGGAGACCCAGTACTTC
-,-,TRBJ1-5,TRBV7-7,CASSLEGGGYSNQPQHF,TGTGCTAGCAGCTTAGAAGGGGGTGGGTATAGCAATCAGCCCCAGCATTTT
TRBD1,few,TRBJ1-4,TRBV5-1,CASRSGTEEKLFF,TGCGCCAGCAGGTCTGGGACAGAAGAAAAACTGTTTTTT
-,few,TRBJ2-7,TRBV7-2,CASSLGALGAYEQYF,TGTGCCAGCAGCCTAGGGGCCCTGGGGGCCTACGAGCAGTACTTC
-,few,TRBJ2-5,TRBV7-9,CASAPAGETQYF,TGTGCCAGCGCCCCGGCGGGTGAGACCCAGTACTTC
-,-,TRBJ1-3,TRBV5-1,CASSLGRKGDTIYF,TGCGCCAGCAGCCTGGGTCGAAAGGGAGACACCATATATTTT
TRBD1,-,TRBJ1-1,TRBV9,CASSSGDSEAFF,TGTGCCAGCAGCTCCGGGGACAGTGAAGCTTTCTTT
-,-,TRBJ2-5,TRBV15,CATSRDGGWRETQYF,TGTGCCACCAGCAGAGATGGGGGCTGGCGAGAGACCCAGTACTTC
-,-,TRBJ1-2,TRBV12-3/TRBV12-4,CASSQSFGGAHYGYTF,TGTGCCAGCAGTCAGTCATTTGGGGGGGCGCACTATGGCTACACCTTC
-,-,TRBJ2-2,TRBV6-2/TRBV6-3,CASSPRTEMMNTGELFF,TGTGCCAGCAGTCCGAGGACAGAAATGATGAACACCGGGGAGCTGTTTTTT
-,-,TRBJ2-5,TRBV7-9,CASSSWGETQYF,TGTGCCAGCAGCTCCTGGGGCGAGACCCAGTACTTC
-,-,TRBJ1-1,TRBV3-1,CASSQSLGTEAFF,TGTGCCAGCAGCCAATCACTAGGCACTGAAGCTTTCTTT
-,many,TRBJ2-2,TRBV5-1,CASSWGGINTGELFF,TGCGCCAGCAGCTGGGGAGGAATCAACACCGGGGAGCTGTTTTTT
TRBD2,few,TRBJ2-5,TRBV7-9,CASSGSGGMQETQYF,TGTGCCAGCAGCGGTAGCGGGGGAATGCAAGAGACCCAGTACTTC
-,many,TRBJ2-2,TRBV7-2,CASSLVESGELFF,TGTGCCAGCAGCTTAGTTGAGTCCGGGGAGCTGTTTTTT
-,many,TRBJ1-6,TRBV19,CASSPAGRASPLHF,TGTGCCAGTAGTCCAGCAGGTCGGGCTTCACCCCTCCACTTT
-,once,TRBJ2-5,TRBV9,CASSVAGAGETQYF,TGTGCCAGCAGCGTAGCAGGGGCTGGAGAGACCCAGTACTTC
-,few,TRBJ2-4,TRBV12-3/TRBV12-4,CASSPKQGKNIQYF,TGTGCCAGCAGCCCGAAACAGGGAAAAAACATTCAGTACTTC
-,many,TRBJ2-3,TRBV4-1,CASSQDRLLTDTQYF,TGCGCCAGCAGCCAAGATCGACTACTCACAGATACGCAGTATTTT
TRBD1,few,TRBJ2-7,TRBV7-3,CASSLSGQGYEQYF,TGTGCCAGCAGCTTGTCGGGACAGGGCTACGAGCAGTACTTC
-,many,TRBJ2-3,TRBV25-1,CASRGDTQYF,TGTGCCAGCAGGGGAGATACGCAGTATTTT
-,few,TRBJ2-7,TRBV7-2,CASSFTGGYEQYF,TGTGCCAGCAGCTTTACAGGCGGCTACGAGCAGTACTTC
-,few,TRBJ1-1,TRBV6-4,CASSEGRRPAFF,TGTGCCAGCAGTGAAGGAAGGAGGCCGGCTTTCTTT
-,-,TRBJ1-2,TRBV7-6,CASSLGGEANYGYTF,TGTGCCAGCAGCTTAGGGGGGGAAGCTAACTATGGCTACACCTTC
TRBD2,-,TRBJ2-7,TRBV5-6,CASWVGGIPYEQYF,TGTGCCAGCTGGGTGGGAGGGATTCCCTACGAGCAGTACTTC
TRBD1,many,TRBJ2-3,TRBV5-1,CASRDGTASTDTQYF,TGCGCCAGCAGGGACGGGACAGCAAGCACAGATACGCAGTATTTT
-,few,TRBJ2-7,TRBV4-3,CASSQDLVSHYEQYF,TGCGCCAGCAGCCAAGATCTAGTGTCCCACTACGAGCAGTACTTC
-,-,TRBJ2-3,TRBV29-1,CSVVSGGRDTQYF,TGCAGCGTTGTAAGTGGGGGGAGGGATACGCAGTATTTT
-,-,TRBJ2-5,TRBV29-1,CSVEGYPSRETQYF,TGCAGCGTTGAAGGCTACCCCTCCCGGGAGACCCAGTACTTC
TRBD2,-,TRBJ2-3,TRBV20-1,CSARDWRGPASGGIDTQYF,TGCAGTGCTAGAGATTGGAGAGGGCCAGCTAGCGGGGGGATTGATACGCAGTATTTT
-,few,TRBJ2-1,TRBV6-6,CASKSAGLNEQFF,TGTGCCAGCAAATCAGCGGGTTTAAATGAGCAGTTCTTC
-,many,TRBJ1-1,TRBV18,CATRPPAVGGTEAFF,TGTGCCACCAGACCGCCGGCGGTCGGTGGCACTGAAGCTTTCTTT
-,many,TRBJ2-1,TRBV7-2,CASSLDLSTYNEQFF,TGTGCCAGCAGCTTAGATCTTAGTACCTACAATGAGCAGTTCTTC
-,-,TRBJ2-2,TRBV9,CASSVGGDTGELFF,TGTGCCAGCAGCGTAGGAGGAGACACCGGGGAGCTGTTTTTT
-,few,TRBJ2-1,TRBV7-2,CASSSYGGRGNEQFF,TGTGCCAGCAGCTCTTACGGTGGACGGGGCAATGAGCAGTTCTTC
TRBD2,-,TRBJ2-3,TRBV6-5,CASSYSGGGSPDTQYF,TGTGCCAGCAGTTACTCGGGCGGGGGGAGCCCCGATACGCAGTATTTT
-,few,TRBJ2-3,TRBV5-1,CASSPLGTEDTQYF,TGCGCCAGCAGCCCCCTCGGGACCGAGGATACGCAGTATTTT
TRBD1,-,TRBJ1-6,TRBV10-3,CAISGTGGDSPLHF,TGTGCCATCAGTGGGACAGGGGGAGATTCACCCCTCCACTTT
TRBD2,-,TRBJ2-1,TRBV7-3,CASSPGTSPDEQFF,TGTGCCAGCAGCCCAGGGACTAGCCCGGATGAGCAGTTCTTC
-,few,TRBJ1-2,TRBV7-6,CASSARPSSGEYGYTF,TGTGCCAGCAGCGCCCGTCCATCCTCAGGGGAATATGGCTACACCTTC
-,-,TRBJ1-2,TRBV5-1,CASSLYEGSYGYTF,TGCGCCAGCAGCTTGTACGAGGGGAGCTATGGCTACACCTTC
-,few,TRBJ2-7,TRBV6-5,CASSSRAGGSYEQYF,TGTGCCAGCAGTTCCCGGGCCGGCGGGTCCTACGAGCAGTACTTC
TRBD2,-,TRBJ2-1,TRBV19,CASSRGSGDSYNEQFF,TGTGCCAGTAGTAGGGGTAGCGGGGACTCCTACAATGAGCAGTTCTTC
TRBD2,few,TRBJ2-1,TRBV29-1,CSVELAGGRHNEQFF,TGCAGCGTTGAACTAGCGGGGGGGCGGCACAATGAGCAGTTCTTC
-,few,TRBJ2-7,TRBV12-3/TRBV12-4,CASQVGYEQYF,TGTGCCAGCCAGGTGGGCTACGAGCAGTACTTC
-,-,TRBJ1-2,TRBV7-2,CASSLKPGGSYTF,TGTGCCAGCAGCTTAAAGCCTGGGGGAAGCTACACCTTC
-,few,TRBJ1-1,TRBV25-1,CASSGLGVAEAFF,TGTGCCAGCAGTGGCTTGGGAGTAGCTGAAGCTTTCTTT
-,few,TRBJ1-2,TRBV5-1,CASSIGRYGYTF,TGCGCCAGCAGCATCGGACGCTATGGCTACACCTTC
TRBD1,-,TRBJ2-3,TRBV29-1,CSVARGQGNADTQYF,TGCAGCGTAGCACGGGGACAGGGAAACGCAGATACGCAGTATTTT
TRBD2,many,TRBJ2-1,TRBV5-5,CASSLAAGGRNEQFF,TGTGCCAGCAGCTTGGCTGCGGGGGGCCGCAATGAGCAGTTCTTC